This TCR beta chain came from a study of blood T cell repertoires in COVID-19. Study-wide context: Collection of acute and convalescent COVID-19 samples took place in the United States, Italy and Spain. The cDNA or gDNA used as material had been derived from T cells, B-cell-depleted T cells, or PBMCs.

Original data processing: Cell counts per sample came from amplifying reference gene primers. Measured with immunoSEQ multiplex PCR; TCRdb has only the in-frame clones, and not every one. That table furnishes V, J and clone size, whereas the DNA furnished D and trimming. In the table there are 300,000 to 350,000 clones, approximately 82% of which are singletons. Between the trimmed V and J ends, which lost 9 bases and 2 bases, there was a span of 24 bases. This CDR3 has 18 residues. Per the germline V gene, CDR1 is KGHDR and CDR2 is SFDVKD. Source material: peripheral blood. The sequence was collected from a man aged 30 to 39 with active or convalescent COVID-19. The gene calls are TRBV24-1 and TRBJ2-2; D may be TRBD2 (6 bases). CDR3 protein: CATAGNKGGELNTGELFF. The CDR3, as DNA: TGTGCCACCGCGGGCAACAAGGGCGGGGAGCTTAACACCGGGGAGCTGTTTTTT.